This is a list of T cell receptor beta chains from one sample in a study of identical twins. TCRdb reprocessed the 5' RACE reads via MiXCR and lists one record per CDR3 protein. The data hold about 190,000 distinct CDR3 sequences, with 15% to 20% observed a single time. These data also formed part of another study, on T cells expressing NK-cell markers.

What was sequenced was CD8+ T cells sorted from blood. Receptor source: a woman aged 18-29 years in good health. CDR3s leave out the opening cysteine and the closing phenylalanine or tryptophan. Fields, in order: V gene, CDR3 protein.

v_call: TRBV9; cdr3_aa: ASSVDPGAGNTIY
v_call: TRBV12-3/TRBV12-4; cdr3_aa: ASSLTGDTGELF
v_call: TRBV4-1; cdr3_aa: ASSLRTGNTGELF
v_call: TRBV20-1; cdr3_aa: SARGRPGQHNYEQY
v_call: TRBV9; cdr3_aa: ASSPRDRGNTEAF
v_call: TRBV5-1; cdr3_aa: ASSLAGEQF
v_call: TRBV3-1; cdr3_aa: ASSQDLGPQETQY
v_call: TRBV5-1; cdr3_aa: ASSPPQQLLLQETQY
v_call: TRBV11-1; cdr3_aa: ASSPPVLAPASYNEQF
v_call: TRBV5-6; cdr3_aa: ASSLGGSQETQY
v_call: TRBV6-5; cdr3_aa: ASWTAHQPQH
v_call: TRBV12-3/TRBV12-4; cdr3_aa: ASTSQETENTGELF
v_call: TRBV5-1; cdr3_aa: ASSLLAGGYSYEQY
v_call: TRBV2; cdr3_aa: ASSEGASGSSYNEQF
v_call: TRBV27; cdr3_aa: ASSLRGGMNTEAF
v_call: TRBV12-3/TRBV12-4; cdr3_aa: ASSFGTEAF
v_call: TRBV15; cdr3_aa: ATSRDRGYEQY
v_call: TRBV10-3; cdr3_aa: AISPATGEQF
v_call: TRBV9; cdr3_aa: ASSVGAGGYEQY
v_call: TRBV27; cdr3_aa: ASSLSRTGHSERQY
v_call: TRBV9; cdr3_aa: ASSVGYLGGSYEQY
v_call: TRBV30; cdr3_aa: AWRTVLAKNIQY
v_call: TRBV12-3/TRBV12-4; cdr3_aa: ASSPGGSAYGYT
v_call: TRBV7-2; cdr3_aa: ASSFYGQFTYNEQF
v_call: TRBV12-3/TRBV12-4; cdr3_aa: ASSLPTGRGLFGYT
v_call: TRBV6-6; cdr3_aa: ASSYSGQGEAF
v_call: TRBV6-2/TRBV6-3; cdr3_aa: ASTNEAGGGEQF
v_call: TRBV29-1; cdr3_aa: SVRPRDTGELF
v_call: TRBV20-1; cdr3_aa: SARWGGQGMIVDEQF
v_call: TRBV19; cdr3_aa: ASSGDQTTYEQY
v_call: TRBV5-5; cdr3_aa: ASSSSGRFYEQY
v_call: TRBV12-3/TRBV12-4; cdr3_aa: ASRARGGRHNEQF
v_call: TRBV2; cdr3_aa: ASSGSGTSGDLSTDTQY